This T cell receptor (beta chain) derives from a study of blood T cell repertoires in COVID-19. This clone is a singleton in its sample. In the authors' workflow: Amplification of reference gene primers was used by the study to estimate nucleated cell counts. Method: immunoSEQ multiplex PCR; TCRdb's copy keeps in-frame clones and lacks some. Clone size and V and J calls were adopted from that table, with D and trimming inferred from the DNA. In the table there are 200,000 to 300,000 clones, about four fifths of which are singletons. This receptor was identified in an elderly woman with COVID-19, enrolled during active disease. The specimen sequenced was peripheral blood.

The CDR3 DNA sequence: TGTGCCAGCAGCTTAGGTGGACTAGCGGGAGCGGGTGAGCAGTTCTTC. It is translated as CASSLGGLAGAGEQFF. This chain joins TRBV11-3 and TRBJ2-1, with 13 nucleotides matching TRBD2. The CDR3 runs 16 residues. Trimming at V came to 1 base and at J to 9 bases, leaving 6 bases not matched to a gene. Germline CDR1 and CDR2: SGHNT and YENEEA.